The present TCR beta chain was sequenced within a study of cytomegalovirus exposure and HLA in healthy donors. About this clone itself: The antigen is undetermined.

Sequenced by immunoSEQ multiplex PCR; TCRdb stores in-frame clones only, minus some. This sample yields approximately 280,000 clones, of which approximately 87% are seen a single time; about 0.9% belongs to the top ten. CDR3 length: 14 amino acids. CDR1 SGHNT and CDR2 YYREEE come from the germline V gene (reference sequence). The ends lost 4 bases at V and 6 bases at J; junction bases unmatched: 2. Study-wide points: High sensitivity and specificity were reportedly achieved when the classifier diagnosed cytomegalovirus status. First-cohort TCR clusters were later found to tend to co-occur in the approximately 110 validation repertoires. In vitro, a few CMV-associated chains proved specific for CMV antigens.

The chain links TRBV5-4 to TRBJ2-2, with 11 bases identical to TRBD1. This TCR came from a woman between 18 and 29 years old in good health and CMV-seronegative. The sample consisted of PBMCs. CDR3 DNA sequence: TGTGCCAGCAGCCCGGGACAGGGGGCCGGGGAGCTGTTTTTT. Amino acid sequence: CASSPGQGAGELFF.